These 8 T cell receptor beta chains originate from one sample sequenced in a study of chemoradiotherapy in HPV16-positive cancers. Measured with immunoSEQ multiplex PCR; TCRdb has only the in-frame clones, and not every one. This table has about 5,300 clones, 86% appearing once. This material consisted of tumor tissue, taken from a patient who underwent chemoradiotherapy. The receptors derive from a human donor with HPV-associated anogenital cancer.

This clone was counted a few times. The CDR3 nucleotides read TGTGCCAGCAGTTACAGACAGGGTAACTATGGCTACACCTTC. Amino acid sequence: CASSYRQGNYGYTF. The chain has TRBV6-5 and TRBJ1-2; 7 bases are shared with TRBD1. With V trimmed by 2 bases and J by 1 base, 1 base remained unmatched. Germline V gives CDR1 MNHEY, CDR2 SVGAGI. This CDR3 is 14 amino acids long.

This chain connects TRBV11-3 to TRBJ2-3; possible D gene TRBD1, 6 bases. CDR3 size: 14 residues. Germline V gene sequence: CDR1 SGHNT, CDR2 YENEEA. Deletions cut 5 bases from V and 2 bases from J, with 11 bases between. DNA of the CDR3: TGTGCCAGCAGCCCCGGACAGCTCACAGATACGCAGTATTTT. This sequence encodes CASSPGQLTDTQYF. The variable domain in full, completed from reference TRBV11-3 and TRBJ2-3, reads EAGVVQSPRYKIIEKKQPVAFWCNPISGHNTLYWYLQNLGQGPELLIRYENEEAVDDSQLPKDRFSAERLKGVDSTLKIQPAELGDSAVYLCASSPGQLTDTQYFGPGTRLTVL.

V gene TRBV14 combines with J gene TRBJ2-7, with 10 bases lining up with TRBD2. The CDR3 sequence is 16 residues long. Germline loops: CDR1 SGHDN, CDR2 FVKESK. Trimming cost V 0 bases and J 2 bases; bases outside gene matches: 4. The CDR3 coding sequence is TGTGCCAGCAGCCAAGAGCTGACTAGCGGGCCCTACGAGCAGTACTTC. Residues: CASSQELTSGPYEQYF.

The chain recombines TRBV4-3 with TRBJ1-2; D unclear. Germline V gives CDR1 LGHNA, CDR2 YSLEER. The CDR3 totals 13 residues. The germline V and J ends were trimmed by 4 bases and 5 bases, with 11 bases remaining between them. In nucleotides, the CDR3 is TGCGCCAGCAGCCCGAGTGAGGGTTATGGCTACACCTTC. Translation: CASSPSEGYGYTF.

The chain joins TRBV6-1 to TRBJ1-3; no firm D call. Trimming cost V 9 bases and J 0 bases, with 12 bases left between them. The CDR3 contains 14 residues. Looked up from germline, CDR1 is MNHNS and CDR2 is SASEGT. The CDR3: CASGDGLSGNTIYF. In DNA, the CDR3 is TGTGCCAGTGGTGACGGTCTCTCTGGAAACACCATATATTTT.

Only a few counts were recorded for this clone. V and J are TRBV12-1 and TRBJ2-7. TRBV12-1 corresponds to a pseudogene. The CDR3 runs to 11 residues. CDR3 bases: TGTGCCAGCAGCTTTGAATACGAGCAGTACTTC. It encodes CASSFEYEQYF.

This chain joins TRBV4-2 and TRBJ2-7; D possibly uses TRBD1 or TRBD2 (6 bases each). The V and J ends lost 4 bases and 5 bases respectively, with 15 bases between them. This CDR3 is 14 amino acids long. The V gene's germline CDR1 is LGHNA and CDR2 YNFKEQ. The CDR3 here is CASSLGYREDEQYF. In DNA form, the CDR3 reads TGTGCCAGCAGCCTAGGATACAGGGAGGACGAGCAGTACTTC.

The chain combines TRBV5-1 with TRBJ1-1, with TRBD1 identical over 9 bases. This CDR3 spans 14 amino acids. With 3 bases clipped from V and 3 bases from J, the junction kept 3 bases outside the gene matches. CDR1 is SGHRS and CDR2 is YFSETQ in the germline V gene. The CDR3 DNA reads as TGCGCCAGCAGCTGGACAGGGGATGACACTGAAGCTTTCTTT. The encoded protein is CASSWTGDDTEAFF.